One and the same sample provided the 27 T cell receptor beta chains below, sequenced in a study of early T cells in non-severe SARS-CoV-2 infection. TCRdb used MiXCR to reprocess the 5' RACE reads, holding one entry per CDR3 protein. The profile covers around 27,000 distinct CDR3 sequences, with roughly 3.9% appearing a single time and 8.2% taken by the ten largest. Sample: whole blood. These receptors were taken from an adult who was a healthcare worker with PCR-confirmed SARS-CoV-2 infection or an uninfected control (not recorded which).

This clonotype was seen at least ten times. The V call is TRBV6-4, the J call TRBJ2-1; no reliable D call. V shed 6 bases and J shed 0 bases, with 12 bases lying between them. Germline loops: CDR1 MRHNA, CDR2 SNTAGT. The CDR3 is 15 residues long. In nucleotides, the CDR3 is TGTGCCAGCAGCCCAGTTAGTGGCTCCTACAATGAGCAGTTCTTC. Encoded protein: CASSPVSGSYNEQFF.

The DNA for the CDR3 is TGTGCCAGTAGGGAGGGGAGCTCCTACAATGAGCAGTTCTTC. This codes for CASREGSSYNEQFF. V and J are TRBV19 and TRBJ2-1, with TRBD2 as a possible D gene (6 bases). With 6 bases removed from V and 0 bases from J, the gap between germline ends came to 9 bases. CDR1 is LNHDA and CDR2 is SQIVND in the germline V gene (reference sequence). This CDR3 is 14 amino acids long.

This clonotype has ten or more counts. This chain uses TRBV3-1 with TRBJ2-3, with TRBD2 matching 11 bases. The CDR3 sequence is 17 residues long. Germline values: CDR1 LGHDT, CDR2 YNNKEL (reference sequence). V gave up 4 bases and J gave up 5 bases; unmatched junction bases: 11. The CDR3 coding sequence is TGTGCCAGCAGCCGAACCGCTTTAGCGGGAGGGAGAGATACGCAGTATTTT. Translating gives CASSRTALAGGRDTQYF.

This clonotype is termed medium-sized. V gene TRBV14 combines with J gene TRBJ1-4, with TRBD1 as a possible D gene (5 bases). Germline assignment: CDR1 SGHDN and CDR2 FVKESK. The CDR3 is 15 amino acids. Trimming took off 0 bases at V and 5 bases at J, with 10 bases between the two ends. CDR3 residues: CASSQDQGRNEKLFF. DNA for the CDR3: TGTGCCAGCAGCCAAGACCAGGGACGGAATGAAAAACTGTTTTTT. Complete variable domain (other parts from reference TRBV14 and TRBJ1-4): EAGVTQFPSHSVIEKGQTVTLRCDPISGHDNLYWYRRVMGKEIKFLLHFVKESKQDESGMPNNRFLAERTGGTYSTLKVQPAELEDSGVYFCASSQDQGRNEKLFFGSGTQLSVL.

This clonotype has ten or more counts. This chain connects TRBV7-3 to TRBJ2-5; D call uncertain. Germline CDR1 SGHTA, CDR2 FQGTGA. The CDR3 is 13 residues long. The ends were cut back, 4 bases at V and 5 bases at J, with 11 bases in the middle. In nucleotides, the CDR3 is TGTGCCAGCAGCTCTGCAGCTTGGGAGACCCAGTACTTC. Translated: CASSSAAWETQYF. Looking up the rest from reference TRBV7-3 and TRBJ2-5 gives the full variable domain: GAGVSQTPSNKVTEKGKYVELRCDPISGHTALYWYRQSLGQGPEFLIYFQGTGAADDSGLPNDRFFAVRPEGSVSTLKIQRTERGDSAVYLCASSSAAWETQYFGPGTRLLVL.

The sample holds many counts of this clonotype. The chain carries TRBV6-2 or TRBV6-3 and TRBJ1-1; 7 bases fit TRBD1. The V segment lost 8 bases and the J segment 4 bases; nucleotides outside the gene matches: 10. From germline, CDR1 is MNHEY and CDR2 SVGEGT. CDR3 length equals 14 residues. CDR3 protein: CASSEGGPSTEAFF. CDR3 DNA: TGTGCCAGCTCGGAAGGGGGCCCGAGCACTGAAGCTTTCTTT.

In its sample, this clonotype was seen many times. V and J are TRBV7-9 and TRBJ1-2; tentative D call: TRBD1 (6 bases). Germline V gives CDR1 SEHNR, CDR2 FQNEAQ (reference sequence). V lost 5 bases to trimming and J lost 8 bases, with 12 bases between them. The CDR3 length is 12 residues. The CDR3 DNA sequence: TGTGCCAGCAGCGTGGGGGACAACGGCTACACCTTC. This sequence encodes CASSVGDNGYTF.

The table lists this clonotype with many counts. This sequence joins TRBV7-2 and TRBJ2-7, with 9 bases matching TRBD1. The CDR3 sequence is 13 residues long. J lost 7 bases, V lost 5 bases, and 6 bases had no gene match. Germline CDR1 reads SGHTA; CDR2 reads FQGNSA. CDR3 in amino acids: CASSRDRAGEQYF. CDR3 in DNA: TGTGCCAGCAGCAGGGACAGGGCGGGGGAGCAGTACTTC.

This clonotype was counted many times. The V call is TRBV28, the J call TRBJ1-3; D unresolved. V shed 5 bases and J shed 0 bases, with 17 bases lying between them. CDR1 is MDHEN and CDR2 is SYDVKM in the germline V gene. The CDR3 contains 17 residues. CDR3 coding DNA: TGTGCCAGCAGTGCCGGACTCGGCCAGAGCTCTGGAAACACCATATATTTT. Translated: CASSAGLGQSSGNTIYF.

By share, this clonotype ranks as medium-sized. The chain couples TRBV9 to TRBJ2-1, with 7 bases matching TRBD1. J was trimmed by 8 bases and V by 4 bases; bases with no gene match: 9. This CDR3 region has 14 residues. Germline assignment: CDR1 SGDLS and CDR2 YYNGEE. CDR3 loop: CASSTGQATDEQFF. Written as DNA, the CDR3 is TGTGCCAGCAGCACCGGACAGGCTACTGATGAGCAGTTCTTC.

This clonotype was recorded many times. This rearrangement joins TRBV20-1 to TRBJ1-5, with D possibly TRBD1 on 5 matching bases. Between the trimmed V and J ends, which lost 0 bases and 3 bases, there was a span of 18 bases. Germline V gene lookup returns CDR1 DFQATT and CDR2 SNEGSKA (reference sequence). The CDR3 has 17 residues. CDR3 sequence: CSARDMRGQGYNQPQHF. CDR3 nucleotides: TGCAGTGCTAGAGATATGAGGGGCCAAGGATACAATCAGCCCCAGCATTTT.

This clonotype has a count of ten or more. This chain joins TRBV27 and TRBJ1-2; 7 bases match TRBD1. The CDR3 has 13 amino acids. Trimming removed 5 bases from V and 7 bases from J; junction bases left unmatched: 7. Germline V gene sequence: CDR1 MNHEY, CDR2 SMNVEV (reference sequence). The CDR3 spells CASSAVTGFGYTF. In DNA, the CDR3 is TGTGCCAGCAGTGCAGTGACAGGGTTTGGCTACACCTTC.

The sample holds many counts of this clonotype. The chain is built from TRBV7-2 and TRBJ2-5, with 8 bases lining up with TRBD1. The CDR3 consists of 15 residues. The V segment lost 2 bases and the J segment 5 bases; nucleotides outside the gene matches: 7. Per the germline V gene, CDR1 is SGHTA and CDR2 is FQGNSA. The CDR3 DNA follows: TGTGCCAGCAGCTTACGTTCAGGGGGCTGGGAGACCCAGTACTTC. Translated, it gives CASSLRSGGWETQYF.

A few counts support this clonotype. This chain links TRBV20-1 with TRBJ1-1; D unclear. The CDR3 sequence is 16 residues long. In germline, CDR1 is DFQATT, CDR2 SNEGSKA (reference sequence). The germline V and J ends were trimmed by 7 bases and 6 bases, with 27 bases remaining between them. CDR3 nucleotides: TGCAGTGGCCATAGACGCGGGATCTTCCCCGGCCCTGAAGCTTTCTTT. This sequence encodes CSGHRRGIFPGPEAFF.

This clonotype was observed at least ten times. Written as DNA, the CDR3 is TGCGCCAGCAGCTTGGAGGGTTTTTCACCCCTCCACTTT. It specifies CASSLEGFSPLHF. The V call is TRBV5-1, the J call TRBJ1-6; D gene ambiguous. Germline V gene sequence: CDR1 SGHRS, CDR2 YFSETQ. Trimming removed 0 bases at V and 9 bases at J, with 7 bases between. The CDR3 extends over 13 amino acids.

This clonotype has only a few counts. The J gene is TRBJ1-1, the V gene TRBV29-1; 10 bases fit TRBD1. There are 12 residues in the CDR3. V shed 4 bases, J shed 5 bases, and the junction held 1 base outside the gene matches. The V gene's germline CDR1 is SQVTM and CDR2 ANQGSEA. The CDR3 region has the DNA TGCAGCGTTGGACAGGGGGCGACTGAAGCTTTCTTT. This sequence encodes CSVGQGATEAFF.

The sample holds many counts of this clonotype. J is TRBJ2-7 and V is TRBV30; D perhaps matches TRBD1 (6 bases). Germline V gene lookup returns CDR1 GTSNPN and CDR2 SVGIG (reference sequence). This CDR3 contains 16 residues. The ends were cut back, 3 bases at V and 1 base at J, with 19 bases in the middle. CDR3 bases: TGTGCCTGGAGAGCGCCTATGGGCAGGGGTTCCTACGAGCAGTACTTC. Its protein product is CAWRAPMGRGSYEQYF.

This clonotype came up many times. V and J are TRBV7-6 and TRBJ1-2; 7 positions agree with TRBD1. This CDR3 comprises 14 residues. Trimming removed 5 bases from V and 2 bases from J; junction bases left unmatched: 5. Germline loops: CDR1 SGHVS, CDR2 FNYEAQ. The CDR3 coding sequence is TGTGCCAGCAGCGGAGGGGGCAGGAACTATGGCTACACCTTC. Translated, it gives CASSGGGRNYGYTF.

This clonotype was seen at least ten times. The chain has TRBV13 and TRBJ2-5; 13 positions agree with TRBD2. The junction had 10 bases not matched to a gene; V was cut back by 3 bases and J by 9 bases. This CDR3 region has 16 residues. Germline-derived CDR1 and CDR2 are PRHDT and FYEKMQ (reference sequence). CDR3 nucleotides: TGTGCCAGCAGCTTTTATGGACTAGCGGGAGAGTTTCCCCAGTACTTC. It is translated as CASSFYGLAGEFPQYF. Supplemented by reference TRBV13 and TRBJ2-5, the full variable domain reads AAGVIQSPRHLIKEKRETATLKCYPIPRHDTVYWYQQGPGQDPQFLISFYEKMQSDKGSIPDRFSAQQFSDYHSELNMSSLELGDSALYFCASSFYGLAGEFPQYFGPGTRLLVL.

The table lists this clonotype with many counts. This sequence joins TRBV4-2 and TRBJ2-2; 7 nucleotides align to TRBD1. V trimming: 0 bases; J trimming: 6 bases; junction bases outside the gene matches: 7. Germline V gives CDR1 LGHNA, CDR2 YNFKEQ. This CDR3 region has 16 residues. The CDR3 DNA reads TGTGCCAGCAGCCAAGATCGGCAGGGGGTAGCCGGGGAGCTGTTTTTT. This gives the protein CASSQDRQGVAGELFF.

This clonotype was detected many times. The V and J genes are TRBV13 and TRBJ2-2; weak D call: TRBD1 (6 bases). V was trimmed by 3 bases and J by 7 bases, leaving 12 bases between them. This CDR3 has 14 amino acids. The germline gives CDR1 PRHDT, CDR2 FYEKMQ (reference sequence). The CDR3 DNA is TGTGCCAGCAGCTTCCAGGGGTTCGGCGGGGAGCTGTTTTTT. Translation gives CASSFQGFGGELFF.

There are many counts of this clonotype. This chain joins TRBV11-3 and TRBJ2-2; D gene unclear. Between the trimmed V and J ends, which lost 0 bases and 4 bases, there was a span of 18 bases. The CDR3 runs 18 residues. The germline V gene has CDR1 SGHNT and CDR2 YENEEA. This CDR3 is CASSLDEVHPKGTGELFF. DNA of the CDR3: TGTGCCAGCAGCTTAGATGAAGTTCATCCGAAGGGCACCGGGGAGCTGTTTTTT.

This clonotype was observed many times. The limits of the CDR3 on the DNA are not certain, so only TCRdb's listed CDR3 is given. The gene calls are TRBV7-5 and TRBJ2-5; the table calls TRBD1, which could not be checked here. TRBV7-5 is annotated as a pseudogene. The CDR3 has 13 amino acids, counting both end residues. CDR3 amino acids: CISVPEEGDPQYF.

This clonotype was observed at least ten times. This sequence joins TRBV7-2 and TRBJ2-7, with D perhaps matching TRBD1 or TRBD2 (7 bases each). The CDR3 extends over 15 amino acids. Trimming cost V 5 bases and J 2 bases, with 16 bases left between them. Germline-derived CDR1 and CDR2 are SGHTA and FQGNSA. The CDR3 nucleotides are TGTGCCAGCAGCGTGGGGGGGACAGAACCCTACGAGCAGTACTTC. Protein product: CASSVGGTEPYEQYF.

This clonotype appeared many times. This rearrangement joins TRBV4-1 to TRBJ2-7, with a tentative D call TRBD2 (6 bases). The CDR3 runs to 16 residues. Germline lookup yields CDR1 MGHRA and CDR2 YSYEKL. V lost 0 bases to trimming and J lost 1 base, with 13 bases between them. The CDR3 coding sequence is TGCGCCAGCAGCCAAGAGTCCGCGGGGCAGTCCTACGAGCAGTACTTC. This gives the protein CASSQESAGQSYEQYF.

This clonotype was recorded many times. The CDR3 coding sequence is TGCAGTGCTATGCCTCCTAATCAGCCCCAGCATTTT. This codes for CSAMPPNQPQHF. The chain couples TRBV20-1 to TRBJ1-5; D not resolved. The germline gives CDR1 DFQATT, CDR2 SNEGSKA (reference sequence). The CDR3 length is 12 residues. V was cut by 4 bases and J by 4 bases, with 8 bases left in between.

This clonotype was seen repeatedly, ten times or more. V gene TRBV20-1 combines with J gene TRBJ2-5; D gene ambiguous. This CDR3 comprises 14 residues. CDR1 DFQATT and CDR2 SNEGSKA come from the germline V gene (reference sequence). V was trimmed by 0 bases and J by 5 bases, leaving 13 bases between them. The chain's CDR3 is CSARDRFNAETQYF. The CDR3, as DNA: TGCAGTGCTAGAGATCGGTTTAACGCCGAGACCCAGTACTTC.